This is a list of T cell receptor beta chains from one sample in a study of T cells in localized non-small cell lung cancer. The assay was immunoSEQ multiplex PCR, and TCRdb's table has in-frame clones only and misses some. This sample yields about 13,000 clones, of which roughly 28% are seen a single time; 7.2% belongs to the top ten. The specimen comprised lung tumor tissue, sampled before any cancer treatment. The receptors come from a female donor older than 55 with stage I lung adenocarcinoma. Both conserved end residues are part of each CDR3. D genes are given only for firm matches. Clone size, where shown, is once, few, many, or a class for clones that have expanded.

d_gene: TRBD2; v_gene: TRBV2; abundance: few; j_gene: TRBJ2-3; CDR3aa: CASILRTSGSTDTQYF; CDR3nt: TGTGCCAGCATTCTCCGGACTAGTGGGAGTACAGATACGCAGTATTTT
d_gene: NA; v_gene: TRBV6-8; abundance: few; j_gene: TRBJ1-1; CDR3aa: CASSILFRDAEAFF; CDR3nt: TGTGCCAGCAGTATTCTTTTCCGGGACGCTGAAGCTTTCTTT
d_gene: TRBD1; v_gene: TRBV10-2; abundance: NA; j_gene: TRBJ1-5; CDR3aa: CASSEGGQPQHF; CDR3nt: TGCGCCAGCAGTGAAGGGGGCCAGCCCCAGCATTTT
d_gene: NA; v_gene: TRBV30; abundance: few; j_gene: TRBJ1-3; CDR3aa: CAWSTGSGNTIYF; CDR3nt: TGTGCCTGGTCGACGGGCTCTGGAAACACCATATATTTT
d_gene: NA; v_gene: TRBV19; abundance: few; j_gene: TRBJ1-2; CDR3aa: CASSISPEGYTF; CDR3nt: TGTGCCAGTAGTATATCACCGGAGGGCTACACCTTC
d_gene: TRBD2; v_gene: TRBV11-3; abundance: many; j_gene: TRBJ2-5; CDR3aa: CASSSVAGAFETQYF; CDR3nt: TGTGCCAGCAGCTCTGTAGCGGGAGCGTTCGAGACCCAGTACTTC
d_gene: TRBD1; v_gene: TRBV14; abundance: NA; j_gene: TRBJ1-3; CDR3aa: CASSHWDRGSSGNTIYF; CDR3nt: TGTGCCAGCAGCCATTGGGACAGGGGCTCTTCTGGAAACACCATATATTTT
d_gene: NA; v_gene: TRBV12-2; abundance: few; j_gene: TRBJ1-2; CDR3aa: CASRPEQGPARGYTF; CDR3nt: TGTGCAAGTCGCCCCGAACAGGGCCCGGCTCGTGGCTACACCTTC
d_gene: NA; v_gene: TRBV4-1; abundance: few; j_gene: TRBJ2-1; CDR3aa: CASGDDSRHEQFF; CDR3nt: TGCGCCAGCGGGGATGATTCGCGCCATGAGCAGTTCTTC
d_gene: TRBD1; v_gene: TRBV11-3; abundance: few; j_gene: TRBJ1-4; CDR3aa: CASSSGQGREKLFF; CDR3nt: TGTGCCAGCAGCTCGGGACAGGGACGGGAAAAACTGTTTTTT
d_gene: NA; v_gene: TRBV19; abundance: NA; j_gene: TRBJ1-2; CDR3aa: CASKRTNYGYTF; CDR3nt: TGTGCCAGTAAACGGACTAACTATGGCTACACCTTC
d_gene: NA; v_gene: TRBV6-8; abundance: few; j_gene: TRBJ1-1; CDR3aa: CAIRAGAETEAFF; CDR3nt: TGTGCCATCAGGGCGGGGGCCGAAACTGAAGCTTTCTTT
d_gene: TRBD2; v_gene: TRBV19; abundance: few; j_gene: TRBJ2-1; CDR3aa: CASSTRTSGYQDNEQFF; CDR3nt: TGTGCCAGTAGTACGCGGACTAGCGGGTACCAGGACAATGAGCAGTTCTTC
d_gene: NA; v_gene: TRBV10-2; abundance: NA; j_gene: TRBJ1-1; CDR3aa: CASSRFVGASNTEAFF; CDR3nt: TGCGCCAGCAGCCGGTTTGTTGGGGCTTCGAACACTGAAGCTTTCTTT
d_gene: NA; v_gene: TRBV11-3; abundance: few; j_gene: TRBJ1-2; CDR3aa: CASSLRGVSLGYTF; CDR3nt: TGTGCCAGCAGCTTACGGGGAGTAAGTCTCGGCTACACCTTC
d_gene: TRBD2; v_gene: TRBV30; abundance: NA; j_gene: TRBJ2-3; CDR3aa: CAWSGTSGRKRFADTQYF; CDR3nt: TGTGCCTGGAGTGGGACTAGCGGGAGAAAAAGGTTCGCAGATACGCAGTATTTT
d_gene: NA; v_gene: TRBV9; abundance: NA; j_gene: TRBJ1-1; CDR3aa: CASSVRGSDTEAFF; CDR3nt: TGTGCTAGCAGCGTCCGGGGTTCCGACACTGAAGCTTTCTTT
d_gene: NA; v_gene: TRBV30; abundance: NA; j_gene: TRBJ1-2; CDR3aa: CAWNRRGRVYGYTF; CDR3nt: TGTGCCTGGAACCGCAGGGGAAGGGTCTATGGCTACACCTTC
d_gene: NA; v_gene: TRBV5-1; abundance: NA; j_gene: TRBJ2-1; CDR3aa: CASSPIPGPGSYNEQFF; CDR3nt: TGCGCCAGCAGCCCCATCCCGGGCCCAGGGTCCTACAATGAGCAGTTCTTC
d_gene: TRBD1; v_gene: TRBV19; abundance: NA; j_gene: TRBJ2-1; CDR3aa: CASTLGAGGDPRQFF; CDR3nt: TGTGCCAGTACCCTTGGGGCAGGGGGCGACCCCAGGCAGTTCTTC
d_gene: TRBD1; v_gene: TRBV6-8; abundance: NA; j_gene: TRBJ1-1; CDR3aa: CASSEDRVTEAFF; CDR3nt: TGTGCCAGCAGCGAGGACAGGGTGACTGAAGCTTTCTTT
d_gene: TRBD2; v_gene: TRBV10-3; abundance: NA; j_gene: TRBJ2-1; CDR3aa: CAISESGLAGFNEQFF; CDR3nt: TGTGCCATCAGTGAGTCGGGACTAGCGGGGTTCAATGAGCAGTTCTTC
d_gene: NA; v_gene: TRBV18; abundance: NA; j_gene: TRBJ1-1; CDR3aa: CASHLREGTEAFF; CDR3nt: TGTGCCAGCCATCTCAGGGAGGGGACTGAAGCTTTCTTT
d_gene: NA; v_gene: TRBV11-3; abundance: few; j_gene: TRBJ1-1; CDR3aa: CASSLDSGNTEAFF; CDR3nt: TGTGCCAGCAGCTTGGACAGTGGTAACACTGAAGCTTTCTTT
d_gene: NA; v_gene: TRBV11-3; abundance: medium-sized; j_gene: TRBJ1-1; CDR3aa: CASSFGRGMNTEAFF; CDR3nt: TGTGCCAGCAGCTTTGGACGGGGCATGAACACTGAAGCTTTCTTT
d_gene: NA; v_gene: TRBV7-6; abundance: few; j_gene: TRBJ1-2; CDR3aa: CASSFSSRDPGGYGYTF; CDR3nt: TGTGCCAGCAGCTTTTCATCCCGGGACCCAGGCGGCTATGGCTACACCTTC
d_gene: TRBD1; v_gene: TRBV9; abundance: many; j_gene: TRBJ2-1; CDR3aa: CASSISTGAYNEQFF; CDR3nt: TGTGCCAGCAGCATATCGACAGGGGCTTACAATGAGCAGTTCTTC
d_gene: NA; v_gene: TRBV5-1; abundance: NA; j_gene: TRBJ1-1; CDR3aa: CASSLDGRDTEAFF; CDR3nt: TGCGCCAGCAGCTTGGATGGCAGGGATACTGAAGCTTTCTTT
d_gene: TRBD1; v_gene: TRBV9; abundance: many; j_gene: TRBJ1-1; CDR3aa: CASRTGALNTEAFF; CDR3nt: TGTGCCAGCAGAACAGGGGCTCTAAACACTGAAGCTTTCTTT
d_gene: TRBD1; v_gene: TRBV5-5; abundance: many; j_gene: TRBJ2-7; CDR3aa: CASSLRTGAFYEQYF; CDR3nt: TGTGCCAGCAGCCTCCGGACAGGAGCTTTTTACGAGCAGTACTTC
d_gene: NA; v_gene: TRBV30; abundance: once; j_gene: TRBJ1-3; CDR3aa: CAWSVQLGNTIYF; CDR3nt: TGTGCCTGGAGTGTACAGTTGGGAAACACCATATATTTT
d_gene: TRBD2; v_gene: TRBV6-8; abundance: medium-sized; j_gene: TRBJ2-7; CDR3aa: CASSPGLAGPHHPYEQYF; CDR3nt: TGTGCCAGCAGTCCTGGACTAGCGGGGCCCCATCATCCCTACGAGCAGTACTTC
d_gene: NA; v_gene: TRBV6-8; abundance: many; j_gene: TRBJ1-2; CDR3aa: CASRNTGNYGYTF; CDR3nt: TGTGCCAGCAGAAATACAGGGAACTATGGCTACACCTTC
d_gene: TRBD2; v_gene: TRBV11-3; abundance: NA; j_gene: TRBJ2-6; CDR3aa: CASSLGGSGANVLTF; CDR3nt: TGTGCCAGCAGCTTAGGCGGGAGTGGGGCCAACGTCCTGACTTTC
d_gene: NA; v_gene: TRBV6-8; abundance: NA; j_gene: TRBJ2-3; CDR3aa: CASRTSGLSTDTQYF; CDR3nt: TGTGCCAGCAGGACGTCGGGGCTGAGCACAGATACGCAGTATTTT
d_gene: NA; v_gene: TRBV19; abundance: NA; j_gene: TRBJ1-5; CDR3aa: CASSMLQTGFRSPQHF; CDR3nt: TGTGCCAGTAGTATGCTCCAAACAGGGTTCAGATCGCCCCAGCATTTT